These 25 T cell receptor beta chains originate from one sample sequenced in a study of beta chain features in type 1 diabetes. Reverse transcription of all isolated RNA meant that expressed TCRB transcripts were sequenced. The method was immunoSEQ multiplex PCR; TCRdb's version includes in-frame clones alone and lacks a portion of them. The sample yields under 500,000 clones, 25% to 35% seen once. The specimen was naive CD4+ T cells from blood. These receptors originate from a man younger than 35 in good health.

The chain has TRBV5-1 and TRBJ2-1; 9 nucleotides align to TRBD1. The V gene end was trimmed by 2 bases and the J gene end by 8 bases; junction bases not matched to a gene: 2. The CDR3 is 13 residues long. CDR1 SGHRS and CDR2 YFSETQ come from the germline V gene. DNA of the CDR3: TGCGCCAGCAGCTTACAGGGGGCCGATGAGCAGTTCTTC. Residues: CASSLQGADEQFF.

This clone was seen only a few times. V and J are TRBV7-9 and TRBJ2-3; TRBD2 is a possible D gene (6 bases). The CDR3 consists of 16 residues. V was clipped by 5 bases and J by 0 bases, with 15 bases between them. Germline V gives CDR1 SEHNR, CDR2 FQNEAQ (reference sequence). The CDR3 DNA reads TGTGCCAGCAGCGATCCCCGGAGGGCTAGCACAGATACGCAGTATTTT. This gives the protein CASSDPRRASTDTQYF.

The rearrangement joins TRBV29-1 to TRBJ2-5; D could derive from TRBD1 or TRBD2 (5 bases each). Germline V CDR1 and CDR2: SQVTM, ANQGSEA. V was shortened by 4 bases and J by 5 bases, with 14 bases between the two germline ends. The CDR3 is 13 amino acids. The CDR3 here is CSVGLRGAETQYF. The CDR3 DNA reads TGCAGCGTTGGTCTTAGAGGGGCTGAGACCCAGTACTTC.

In its sample, this clone was seen a few times. V is TRBV30 and J is TRBJ2-5; 7 nucleotides match TRBD2. The germline V gene has CDR1 GTSNPN and CDR2 SVGIG (reference sequence). The CDR3 sequence is 13 residues long. The junction had 4 bases not matched to a gene; V was cut back by 2 bases and J by 4 bases. The CDR3 DNA follows: TGTGCCTGGAGTAGGGACTACGGAGAGACCCAGTACTTC. Its protein product is CAWSRDYGETQYF.

This chain uses TRBV23-1 with TRBJ2-5; 7 bases map to TRBD1. TRBV23-1 is assigned to the ORF class and has an uncertain function. This CDR3 is built from 16 residues. The V gene end was trimmed by 0 bases and the J gene end by 5 bases; junction bases not matched to a gene: 9. The CDR3 reads CASSQSVQGIGETQYF. As DNA, the CDR3 is TGCGCCAGCAGTCAATCTGTACAGGGGATTGGGGAGACCCAGTACTTC.

The chain has TRBV7-2 and TRBJ2-1; D is ambiguous. The CDR3 has 16 amino acids. V was cut by 1 base and J by 10 bases, with 20 bases left in between. CDR1 and CDR2 (germline): SGHTA, FQGNSA. DNA of the CDR3: TGTGCCAGCAGCTTAGGTGGAGTCTCCCCTACAATGGAGCAGTTCTTC. It specifies CASSLGGVSPTMEQFF.

This chain uses TRBV27 with TRBJ2-5; maybe TRBD2 (5 bases). This CDR3 spans 17 amino acids. The V end lost 2 bases, the J end lost 4 bases, and 20 bases lay between the germline ends. Germline CDR1 reads MNHEY; CDR2 reads SMNVEV (reference sequence). The DNA for the CDR3 is TGTGCCAGCAGTTTAAGCCGAGGGCACTTTGGAAGAGAGACCCAGTACTTC. Amino acid sequence: CASSLSRGHFGRETQYF.

In this sample, this clone turned up a few times. V usage is TRBV7-9 and J usage is TRBJ2-1; maybe TRBD2 (6 bases). V dropped 7 bases and J dropped 7 bases, with 20 bases sitting between them. Germline V lookup: CDR1 SEHNR, CDR2 FQNEAQ (reference sequence). CDR3 size: 15 residues. CDR3 in amino acids: CASTPPRDSWNEQFF. DNA for the CDR3: TGTGCCAGCACCCCCCCCCGGGACTCCTGGAATGAGCAGTTCTTC.

V and J are TRBV30 and TRBJ1-1; D not resolved. The germline V and J ends were trimmed by 7 bases and 0 bases, with 9 bases remaining between them. Germline V CDR1 and CDR2: GTSNPN, SVGIG (reference sequence). CDR3 length: 12 residues. CDR3: CASMRLNTEAFF. CDR3 in DNA: TGTGCCTCGATGCGGTTGAACACTGAAGCTTTCTTT. The variable domain in full, completed from reference TRBV30 and TRBJ1-1, reads SQTIHQWPATLVQPVGSPLSLECTVEGTSNPNLYWYRQAAGRGLQLLFYSVGIGQISSEVPQNLSASRPQDRQFILSSKKLLLSDSGFYLCASMRLNTEAFFGQGTRLTVV.

The rearrangement links TRBV18 to TRBJ2-6; no firm D call. The length of the CDR3 is 14 residues. Germline V gene sequence: CDR1 KGHSH, CDR2 LQKENI. Trimming stripped 5 bases from V and 0 bases from J, with 5 bases between. CDR3 coding DNA: TGTGCCAGCTCAAAAACCTCTGGGGCCAACGTCCTGACTTTC. It is translated as CASSKTSGANVLTF. The full variable domain, with the rest looked up from reference TRBV18 and TRBJ2-6, is NAGVMQNPRHLVRRRGQEARLRCSPMKGHSHVYWYRQLPEEGLKFMVYLQKENIIDESGMPKERFSAEFPKEGPSILRIQQVVRGDSAAYFCASSKTSGANVLTFGAGSRLTVL.

The chain carries TRBV28 and TRBJ1-1, with D hard to call. Looked up from germline, CDR1 is MDHEN and CDR2 is SYDVKM. The CDR3 totals 12 residues. Trimming left V 4 bases short and J 10 bases short, with 13 bases between. The CDR3 protein is CASSSLIESAFF. For the CDR3, the DNA is TGTGCCAGCAGTTCCCTAATAGAGTCAGCTTTCTTT.

CDR3: CASSLGRWGSPADTQYF. The CDR3 nucleotides are TGTGCCAGCAGCTTAGGACGATGGGGGAGTCCAGCAGATACGCAGTATTTT. The chain links TRBV13 to TRBJ2-3; possibly TRBD1 or TRBD2 for D (5 bases each). The CDR3 spans 17 residues. Trimming cost V 0 bases and J 4 bases, with 17 bases left between them. CDR1 is PRHDT and CDR2 is FYEKMQ in the germline V gene (reference sequence).

V gene TRBV7-2 combines with J gene TRBJ2-1; a weak D match, TRBD1 (5 bases). CDR3 size: 14 residues. V was shortened by 5 bases and J by 10 bases, with 18 bases between the two germline ends. The germline V gene encodes CDR1 SGHTA and CDR2 FQGNSA. The CDR3 reads CASSLGIRVGEQFF. The CDR3 DNA reads TGTGCCAGCAGCCTAGGGATCAGGGTAGGAGAGCAGTTCTTC.

This chain connects TRBV9 to TRBJ2-3; 7 nucleotides agree with TRBD2. With 2 bases clipped from V and 2 bases from J, the junction kept 2 bases outside the gene matches. The CDR3 runs 14 residues. The germline V gene encodes CDR1 SGDLS and CDR2 YYNGEE. The CDR3 loop is CASSVSGLTDTQYF. In nucleotides, the CDR3 is TGTGCCAGCAGCGTTAGCGGGCTCACAGATACGCAGTATTTT. Combining the CDR3 with reference TRBV9 and TRBJ2-3 gives the whole variable domain DSGVTQTPKHLITATGQRVTLRCSPRSGDLSVYWYQQSLDQGLQFLIQYYNGEERAKGNILERFSAQQFPDLHSELNLSSLELGDSALYFCASSVSGLTDTQYFGPGTRLTVL.

The chain has TRBV4-3 and TRBJ2-3, with no clear D. The CDR3 length is 13 residues. The germline V gene encodes CDR1 LGHNA and CDR2 YSLEER. V dropped 0 bases and J dropped 4 bases, with 5 bases sitting between them. The CDR3 spells CASSQEFADTQYF. The DNA of the CDR3 is TGCGCCAGCAGCCAAGAGTTCGCAGATACGCAGTATTTT.

This clone was seen more than once but under ten times. The chain combines TRBV4-2 with TRBJ2-1; D is unresolved. In germline, CDR1 is LGHNA, CDR2 YNFKEQ. The length of the CDR3 is 15 residues. Deletions cut 1 base from V and 0 bases from J, with 7 bases between. CDR3 sequence reads: CASSQAGNSYNEQFF. The CDR3 region has the DNA TGTGCCAGCAGCCAAGCCGGCAACTCCTACAATGAGCAGTTCTTC.

V and J are TRBV2 and TRBJ2-6, with a weak D call TRBD2 (6 bases). The CDR3 sequence is 16 residues long. Germline CDR1 and CDR2: SNHLY and FYNNEI. Trimming pared 6 bases from V and 3 bases from J, leaving 15 bases between. CDR3 bases: TGTGCCAGCAGAGCCGTCGGAGGGCTTGGGGCCAACGTCCTGACTTTC. This gives the protein CASRAVGGLGANVLTF.

V and J are TRBV5-4 and TRBJ2-1; no reliable D call. Trimming removed 1 base from V and 8 bases from J, with 4 bases in between. The length of the CDR3 is 11 residues. Germline lookup yields CDR1 SGHNT and CDR2 YYREEE (reference sequence). This CDR3 reads CASSLRYEQFF. CDR3 nucleotide sequence: TGTGCCAGCAGCTTGAGGTATGAGCAGTTCTTC.

This clone was counted a few times. The chain has TRBV28 and TRBJ2-5, with D hard to call. CDR3 size: 13 residues. Germline V gene data show CDR1 as MDHEN and CDR2 as SYDVKM. Trimming cost V 5 bases and J 1 base, with 8 bases left between them. The CDR3 nucleotides are TGTGCCAGCAGTCCCACCAGCCAAGAGACCCAGTACTTC. This translates into CASSPTSQETQYF.

The chain has TRBV5-1 and TRBJ1-5; 7 nucleotides match TRBD1. Germline V lookup: CDR1 SGHRS, CDR2 YFSETQ. The ends lost 5 bases at V and 3 bases at J; junction bases unmatched: 2. CDR3 size: 13 residues. The CDR3 region has the DNA TGCGCCAGCAGAGGACAGGACAATCAGCCCCAGCATTTT. Encoded protein: CASRGQDNQPQHF.

The rearrangement links TRBV9 to TRBJ2-5, with 9 bases matching TRBD1. Germline CDR1 reads SGDLS; CDR2 reads YYNGEE. The CDR3 is 15 amino acids. With V trimmed by 3 bases and J by 4 bases, 7 bases remained unmatched. The DNA for the CDR3 is TGTGCCAGCAGCGCGGGACAGGGTCTGATAGAGACCCAGTACTTC. Translated, it gives CASSAGQGLIETQYF. Looking up the rest from reference TRBV9 and TRBJ2-5 gives the full variable domain: DSGVTQTPKHLITATGQRVTLRCSPRSGDLSVYWYQQSLDQGLQFLIQYYNGEERAKGNILERFSAQQFPDLHSELNLSSLELGDSALYFCASSAGQGLIETQYFGPGTRLLVL.

The chain joins TRBV30 to TRBJ2-3; D gene unclear. Looked up from germline, CDR1 is GTSNPN and CDR2 is SVGIG (reference sequence). Trimming pared 8 bases from V and 2 bases from J, leaving 20 bases between. CDR3 length equals 15 residues. The CDR3 coding sequence is TGTGCCCGATCTCCCGGACGCCTGAACACAGATACGCAGTATTTT. It translates to CARSPGRLNTDTQYF.

This clone showed up just a few times. The chain combines TRBV18 with TRBJ2-7, with 7 bases that match TRBD2. Germline V lookup: CDR1 KGHSH, CDR2 LQKENI. This CDR3 contains 15 residues. V trimming: 0 bases; J trimming: 5 bases; junction bases outside the gene matches: 7. CDR3 sequence: CASSPPTGSGHEQYF. The CDR3 nucleotides are TGTGCCAGCTCACCACCAACGGGTAGCGGGCACGAGCAGTACTTC.

CDR3 sequence reads: CASSRDRDYYGYTF. CDR3 DNA: TGTGCCAGCTCACGGGACAGGGATTACTATGGCTACACCTTC. The rearrangement links TRBV18 to TRBJ1-2; 9 nucleotides line up with TRBD1. The CDR3 extends over 14 amino acids. V lost 4 bases, J lost 3 bases, and 3 bases stayed unmatched. The germline V gene encodes CDR1 KGHSH and CDR2 LQKENI.

The V gene is TRBV9, the J gene TRBJ2-5; D possibly corresponds to TRBD1 (5 bases). The V gene's germline CDR1 is SGDLS and CDR2 YYNGEE. This CDR3 contains 15 residues. V gave up 0 bases and J gave up 5 bases, with 14 bases separating them. For the CDR3, the DNA is TGTGCCAGCAGCGTAGTGACAGCGTCAGGGGAGACCCAGTACTTC. Encoded protein: CASSVVTASGETQYF. The variable domain in full, completed from reference TRBV9 and TRBJ2-5, reads DSGVTQTPKHLITATGQRVTLRCSPRSGDLSVYWYQQSLDQGLQFLIQYYNGEERAKGNILERFSAQQFPDLHSELNLSSLELGDSALYFCASSVVTASGETQYFGPGTRLLVL.